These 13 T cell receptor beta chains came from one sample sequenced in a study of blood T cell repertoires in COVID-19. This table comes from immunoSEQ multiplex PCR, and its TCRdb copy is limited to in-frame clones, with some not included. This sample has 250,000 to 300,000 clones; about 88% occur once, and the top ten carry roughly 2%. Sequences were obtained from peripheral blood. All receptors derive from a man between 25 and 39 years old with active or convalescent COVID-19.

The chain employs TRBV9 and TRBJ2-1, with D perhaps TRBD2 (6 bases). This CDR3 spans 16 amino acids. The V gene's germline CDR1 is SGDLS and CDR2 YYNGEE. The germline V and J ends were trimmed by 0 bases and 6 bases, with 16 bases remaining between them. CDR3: CASSVGRRVEGNEQFF. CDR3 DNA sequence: TGTGCCAGCAGCGTAGGAAGGAGGGTTGAGGGCAATGAGCAGTTCTTC.

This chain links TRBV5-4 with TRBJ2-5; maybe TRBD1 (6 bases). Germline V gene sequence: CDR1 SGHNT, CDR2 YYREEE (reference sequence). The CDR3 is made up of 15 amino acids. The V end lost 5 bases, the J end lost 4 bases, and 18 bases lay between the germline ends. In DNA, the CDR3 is TGTGCCAGCAGTTACGAAGGGGGTTGGGGAGAGACCCAGTACTTC. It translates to CASSYEGGWGETQYF.

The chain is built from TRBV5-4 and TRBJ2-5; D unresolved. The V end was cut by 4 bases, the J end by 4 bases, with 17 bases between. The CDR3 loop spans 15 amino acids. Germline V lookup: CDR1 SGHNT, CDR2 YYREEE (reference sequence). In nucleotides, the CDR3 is TGTGCCAGCAGCACAAAACAGTTTCTTGGAGAGACCCAGTACTTC. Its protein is CASSTKQFLGETQYF.

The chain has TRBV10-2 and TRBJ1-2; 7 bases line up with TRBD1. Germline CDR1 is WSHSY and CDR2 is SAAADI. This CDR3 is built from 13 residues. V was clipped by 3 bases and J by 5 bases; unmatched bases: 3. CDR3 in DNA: TGCGCCAGCAGTGATGGGACAGAGTATGGCTACACCTTC. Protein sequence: CASSDGTEYGYTF.

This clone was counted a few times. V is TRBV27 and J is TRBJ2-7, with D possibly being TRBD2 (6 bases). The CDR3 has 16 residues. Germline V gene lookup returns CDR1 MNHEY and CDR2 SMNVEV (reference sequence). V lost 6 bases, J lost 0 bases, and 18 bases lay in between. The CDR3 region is CASSLNAGTYSYEQYF. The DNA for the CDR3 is TGTGCCAGCAGCTTAAATGCGGGGACTTACTCCTACGAGCAGTACTTC.

CDR3 protein: CASTGTVLYGYTF. In DNA, the CDR3 is TGTGCCAGCACCGGGACAGTACTCTATGGCTACACCTTC. This rearrangement joins TRBV28 to TRBJ1-2; 7 nucleotides agree with TRBD1. CDR3 length: 13 residues. Germline CDR1 MDHEN, CDR2 SYDVKM. J gave up 4 bases and V 7 bases, and 6 bases lay outside the gene matches.

Written as DNA, the CDR3 is TGTGCCAGCAGCGTAGGAACAGGGGTGGACGACACTGAAGCTTTCTTT. Its translation: CASSVGTGVDDTEAFF. The genes are TRBV9 and TRBJ1-1; 7 nucleotides align to TRBD1. The CDR3 is 16 amino acids. CDR1 and CDR2 from the germline V gene are SGDLS and YYNGEE. V shed 0 bases and J 3 bases; nucleotides not matched to a gene: 8. The whole variable domain, remainder taken from reference TRBV9 and TRBJ1-1, is DSGVTQTPKHLITATGQRVTLRCSPRSGDLSVYWYQQSLDQGLQFLIQYYNGEERAKGNILERFSAQQFPDLHSELNLSSLELGDSALYFCASSVGTGVDDTEAFFGQGTRLTVV.

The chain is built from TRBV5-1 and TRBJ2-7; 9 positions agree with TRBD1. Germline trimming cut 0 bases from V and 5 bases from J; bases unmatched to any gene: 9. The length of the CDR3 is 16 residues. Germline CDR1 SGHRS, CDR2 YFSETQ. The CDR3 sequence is CASSLGLGQGRDEQYF. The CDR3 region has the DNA TGCGCCAGCAGCTTGGGTTTGGGACAGGGTCGTGACGAGCAGTACTTC.

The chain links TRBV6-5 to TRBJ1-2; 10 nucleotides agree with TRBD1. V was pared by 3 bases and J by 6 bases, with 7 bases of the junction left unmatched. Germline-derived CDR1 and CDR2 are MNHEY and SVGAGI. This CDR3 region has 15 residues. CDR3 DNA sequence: TGTGCCAGCAGTTATAGACAGGGGGCGCTTGATGGCTACACCTTC. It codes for CASSYRQGALDGYTF.

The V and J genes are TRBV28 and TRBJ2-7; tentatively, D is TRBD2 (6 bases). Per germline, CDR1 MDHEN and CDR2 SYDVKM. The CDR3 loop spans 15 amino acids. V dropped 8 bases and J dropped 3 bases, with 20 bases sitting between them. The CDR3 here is CASRGRNGGDYEQYF. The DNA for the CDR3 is TGTGCCAGCCGGGGCCGTAACGGGGGAGACTACGAGCAGTACTTC.

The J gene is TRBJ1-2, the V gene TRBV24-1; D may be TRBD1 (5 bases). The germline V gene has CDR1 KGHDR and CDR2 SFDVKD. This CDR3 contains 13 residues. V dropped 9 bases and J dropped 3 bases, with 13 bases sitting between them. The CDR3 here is CATGVGGDYGYTF. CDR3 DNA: TGTGCCACCGGGGTCGGGGGAGACTATGGCTACACCTTC.

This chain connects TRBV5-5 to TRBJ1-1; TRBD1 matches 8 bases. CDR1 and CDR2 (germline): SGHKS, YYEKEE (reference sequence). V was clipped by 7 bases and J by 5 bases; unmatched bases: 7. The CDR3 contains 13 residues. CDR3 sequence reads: CASGSGGDTEAFF. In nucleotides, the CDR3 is TGTGCCAGCGGTTCAGGGGGCGATACTGAAGCTTTCTTT.

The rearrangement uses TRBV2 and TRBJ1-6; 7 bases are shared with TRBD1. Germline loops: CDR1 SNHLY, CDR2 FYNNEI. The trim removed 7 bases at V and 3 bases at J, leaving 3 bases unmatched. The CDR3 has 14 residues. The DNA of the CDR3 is TGTGCCAGCACTGGGGACAGCTATAATTCACCCCTCCACTTT. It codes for CASTGDSYNSPLHF.